This T cell receptor beta chain was sequenced during a study of shared clonotypes between healthy human individuals. The V segment lost 6 bases and the J segment 0 bases; nucleotides outside the gene matches: 8. CDR1 and CDR2 (germline): MDHEN, SYDVKM. There are 15 residues in the CDR3. Profiling relied on immunoSEQ multiplex PCR, and the TCRdb table lists in-frame clones only, not all of them. The profile shows nearly 500,000 clones, roughly four fifths of them singletons. The TCR comes from a woman in her thirties or forties in good health. Some clones in this sample may be carry-over from other donors' samples. The V gene is TRBV28, the J gene TRBJ2-7; TRBD2 agrees at 7 bases. The sequenced material came from PBMCs. In nucleotides, the CDR3 is TGTGCCAGCAGACCAAGCGGGATAAACTCCTACGAGCAGTACTTC. Its protein is CASRPSGINSYEQYF.